The rows below give T cell receptor beta chains drawn from one sample of a study of T cell responses to AZD1222 COVID-19 vaccine. The protocol was immunoSEQ multiplex PCR, while the TCRdb copy is restricted to in-frame clones and leaves out a portion. In the table there are 90,000 to 140,000 clones, around nine tenths of which are singletons. The sequencing used peripheral blood, collected on day 0 of AZD1222 vaccination. Source of these receptors: an adult in good health. CDR3s include the opening cysteine and the closing phenylalanine or tryptophan. The D gene is left open where the match is weak. The size field is filled for only some rows; it gives once, few, many or a size class.

j_call d_call clone_size v_call cdr3_nt cdr3_aa
TRBJ1-2 TRBD1 . TRBV15 TGTGCCACCAGCAGGTCCAATTCAGGGGGTGGTGGCTACACCTTC CATSRSNSGGGGYTF
TRBJ2-3 . . TRBV7-2 TGTGCCAGCAGCTATAGGCCTAGCGGCACAGATACGCAGTATTTT CASSYRPSGTDTQYF
TRBJ2-3 . . TRBV29-1 TGCAGCGTTGAAGGCCTGGATACGCAGTATTTT CSVEGLDTQYF
TRBJ2-1 . . TRBV12-3/TRBV12-4 TGTGCCAGCACGAAGACAGACAATGAGCAGTTCTTC CASTKTDNEQFF
TRBJ1-1 . . TRBV5-4 TGTGCCAGCAGCCTAGGTGAAGGGGGCACTGAAGCTTTCTTT CASSLGEGGTEAFF
TRBJ1-1 . . TRBV7-2 TGTGCCAGCGCAGGTGGGTACACTGAAGCTTTCTTT CASAGGYTEAFF
TRBJ2-2 . . TRBV4-3 TGCGCCAGCAGCTCGGATAGAGTTTTACACACCGGGGAGCTGTTTTTT CASSSDRVLHTGELFF
TRBJ2-7 . once TRBV6-5 TGTGCCAGCAGGCAAACGGCGGCCTCCTACGAGCAGTACTTC CASRQTAASYEQYF
TRBJ2-7 . . TRBV5-1 TGCGCCAGCAGCCCCCTGGGAACCTACGAGCAGTACTTC CASSPLGTYEQYF
TRBJ1-2 . . TRBV7-2 TGTGCCAGCAGCTTGTGGACTGCGTCCTATGGCTACACCTTC CASSLWTASYGYTF
TRBJ1-5 . . TRBV5-6 TGTGCCAGCAGCTTTTACGGTCAGCCCCAGCATTTT CASSFYGQPQHF
TRBJ2-1 . . TRBV5-1 TGCGCCAGCAGGGGGGATTTGGATGAGCAGTTCTTC CASRGDLDEQFF
TRBJ2-3 TRBD1 . TRBV6-5 TGTGCCAGCACCGACGACAGGGTTGGCACAGATACGCAGTATTTT CASTDDRVGTDTQYF
TRBJ2-7 TRBD2 . TRBV2 TGTGCCAGCAGTGTGGGGGGCGTCTTACTAGCGGGAGGCGAGCAGTACTTC CASSVGGVLLAGGEQYF
TRBJ2-3 TRBD2 . TRBV3-1/TRBV3-2 TGTGCCAGCAGCGCACGACTAGCGGAGGCAGATACGCAGTATTTT CASSARLAEADTQYF
TRBJ2-2 . . TRBV7-9 TGTGCCAGCAGCCCAAGCGGGTTGAACACCGGGGAGCTGTTTTTT CASSPSGLNTGELFF
TRBJ1-1 . . TRBV13 TGTGCCAGCAGCCAAAGGGATTGGGGGGCTAGTGAAGCTTTCTTT CASSQRDWGASEAFF
TRBJ1-2 . . TRBV14 TGTGCCAGCAGTCTACAGGGCTATGGCAATGGCTACACCTTC CASSLQGYGNGYTF
TRBJ1-1 . once TRBV10-3 TGTGCCATCAGAGAGCCTGAGGGTGGGACTGAAGCTTTCTTT CAIREPEGGTEAFF
TRBJ1-2 . . TRBV6-5 TGTGCCAGCAGTCCCGATGGGACCCGCCCGTATGGCTACACCTTC CASSPDGTRPYGYTF
TRBJ2-2 . . TRBV29-1 TGCAGCGTTGGGGACACGAACACCGGGGAGCTGTTTTTT CSVGDTNTGELFF
TRBJ2-3 . . TRBV21-1 TGTGCCAGCATACAGGGCTCAATCACAGATACGCAGTATTTT CASIQGSITDTQYF
TRBJ2-7 . . TRBV4-3 TGCGCCAGCAGCCAAGGGAGGGGCCTCTCCTACGAGCAGTACTTC CASSQGRGLSYEQYF
TRBJ2-7 . . TRBV20-1 TGCAGTGCCGACGGGGCGTACGAGCAGTACTTC CSADGAYEQYF
TRBJ1-2 . . TRBV10-1 TGCGCCAGCAGTGGAGCTAGGGGGTATGGCTACACCTTC CASSGARGYGYTF
TRBJ1-2 . . TRBV5-8 TGTGCCAGCAGCTTACAGGTAGACTTCGGCCTCTATGGCTACACCTTC CASSLQVDFGLYGYTF
TRBJ2-7 TRBD2 . TRBV19 TGTGCCAGTAGCACCGGACTAGCGGGAGATCTCGAGCAGTACTTC CASSTGLAGDLEQYF
TRBJ1-6 . few TRBV5-4 TGTGCCAGCAGCTTGTGGACAGAGCCACCCCTCCACTTT CASSLWTEPPLHF
TRBJ2-7 . . TRBV7-6 TGTGCCAGCAGCAAAGACGGGGGAAGTCTGTACTTC CASSKDGGSLYF
TRBJ2-1 . . TRBV20-1 TGCAGTGCTAGTTGGCAGGGGATGGGTGAGCAGTTCTTC CSASWQGMGEQFF